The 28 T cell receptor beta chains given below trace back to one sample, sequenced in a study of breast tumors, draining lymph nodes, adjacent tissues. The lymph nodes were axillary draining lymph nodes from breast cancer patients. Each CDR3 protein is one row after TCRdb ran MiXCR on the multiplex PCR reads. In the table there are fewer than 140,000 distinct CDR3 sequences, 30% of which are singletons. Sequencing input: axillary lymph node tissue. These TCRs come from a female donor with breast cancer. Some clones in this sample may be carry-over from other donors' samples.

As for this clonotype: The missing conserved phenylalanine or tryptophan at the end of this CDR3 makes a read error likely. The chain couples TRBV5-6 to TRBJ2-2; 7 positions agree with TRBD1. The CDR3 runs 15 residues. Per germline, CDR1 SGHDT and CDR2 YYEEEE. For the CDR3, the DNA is TGTGCCAGCAGCTTAGGGGGCACGAATACCGGGGAGCTGTTTTCT. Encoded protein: CASSLGGTNTGELFS.

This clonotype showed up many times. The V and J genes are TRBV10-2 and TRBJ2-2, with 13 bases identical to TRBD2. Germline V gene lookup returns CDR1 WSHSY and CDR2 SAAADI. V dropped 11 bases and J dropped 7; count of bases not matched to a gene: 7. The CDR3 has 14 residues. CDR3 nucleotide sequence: TGCGCCGGAGGGACTAGCGGGACCGACGGGGAGCTGTTTTTT. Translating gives CAGGTSGTDGELFF.

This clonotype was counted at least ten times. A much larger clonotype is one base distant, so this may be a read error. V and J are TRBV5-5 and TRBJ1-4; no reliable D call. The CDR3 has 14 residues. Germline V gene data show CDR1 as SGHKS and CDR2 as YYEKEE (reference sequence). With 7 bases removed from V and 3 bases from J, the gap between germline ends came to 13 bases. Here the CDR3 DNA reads TGTGCCAGCGTTAAAGTGATGGCTAATGAAAAACTGTTTTTT. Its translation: CASVKVMANEKLFF.

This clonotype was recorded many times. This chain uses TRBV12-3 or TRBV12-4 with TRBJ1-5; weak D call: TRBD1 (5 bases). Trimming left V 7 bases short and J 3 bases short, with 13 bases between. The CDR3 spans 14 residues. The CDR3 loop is CASTVGGSNQPQHF. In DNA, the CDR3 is TGTGCCAGCACCGTGGGGGGATCCAATCAGCCCCAGCATTTT.

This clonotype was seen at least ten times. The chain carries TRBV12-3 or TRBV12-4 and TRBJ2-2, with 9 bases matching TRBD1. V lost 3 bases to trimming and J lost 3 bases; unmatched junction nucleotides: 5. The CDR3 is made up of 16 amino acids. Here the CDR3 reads CASSLGTGRHTGELFF. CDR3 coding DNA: TGTGCCAGCAGTTTGGGGACAGGGAGGCACACCGGGGAGCTGTTTTTT.

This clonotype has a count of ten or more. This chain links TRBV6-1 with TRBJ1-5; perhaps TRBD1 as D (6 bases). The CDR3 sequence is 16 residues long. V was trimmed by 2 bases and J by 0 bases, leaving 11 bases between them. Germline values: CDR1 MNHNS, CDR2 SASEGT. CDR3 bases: TGTGCCAGCAGTGAACGACAGGAATATAGCAATCAGCCCCAGCATTTT. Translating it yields CASSERQEYSNQPQHF.

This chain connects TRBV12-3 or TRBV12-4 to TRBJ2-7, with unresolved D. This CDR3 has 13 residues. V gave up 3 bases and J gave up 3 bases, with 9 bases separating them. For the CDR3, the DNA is TGTGCCAGCAGTTTCGCGGTTGGCTACGAGCAGTACTTC. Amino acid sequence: CASSFAVGYEQYF.

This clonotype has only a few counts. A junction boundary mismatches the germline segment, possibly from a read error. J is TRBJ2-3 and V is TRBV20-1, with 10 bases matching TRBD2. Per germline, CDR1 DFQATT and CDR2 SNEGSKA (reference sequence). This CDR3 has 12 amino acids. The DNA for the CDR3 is TGCAGCGCTAGCGGGAGCGCAGATACGCAGTATTTT. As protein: CSASGSADTQYF.

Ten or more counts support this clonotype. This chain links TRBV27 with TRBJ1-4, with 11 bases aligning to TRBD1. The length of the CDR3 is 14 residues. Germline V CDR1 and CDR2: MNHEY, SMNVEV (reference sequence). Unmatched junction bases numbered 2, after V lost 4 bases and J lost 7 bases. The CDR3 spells CASSWGQGVEKLFF. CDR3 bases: TGTGCCAGCAGTTGGGGACAGGGGGTTGAAAAACTGTTTTTT.

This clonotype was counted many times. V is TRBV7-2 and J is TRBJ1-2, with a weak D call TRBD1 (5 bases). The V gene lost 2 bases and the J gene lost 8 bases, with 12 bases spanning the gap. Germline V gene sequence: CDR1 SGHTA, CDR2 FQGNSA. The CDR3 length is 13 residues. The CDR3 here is CASSLWGQGGYTF. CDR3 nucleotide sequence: TGTGCCAGCAGCTTATGGGGCCAAGGAGGCTACACCTTC.

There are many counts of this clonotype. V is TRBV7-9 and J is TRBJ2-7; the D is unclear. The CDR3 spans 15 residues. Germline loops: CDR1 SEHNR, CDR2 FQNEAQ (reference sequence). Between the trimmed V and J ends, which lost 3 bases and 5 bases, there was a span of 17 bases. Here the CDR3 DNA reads TGTGCCAGCAGCTTCGGGTTCATCAGCCGCCACGAGCAGTACTTC. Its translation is CASSFGFISRHEQYF. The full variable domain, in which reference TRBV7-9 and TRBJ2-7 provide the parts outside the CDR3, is DTGVSQNPRHKITKRGQNVTFRCDPISEHNRLYWYRQTLGQGPEFLTYFQNEAQLEKSRLLSDRFSAERPKGSFSTLEIQRTEQGDSAMYLCASSFGFISRHEQYFGPGTRLTVT.

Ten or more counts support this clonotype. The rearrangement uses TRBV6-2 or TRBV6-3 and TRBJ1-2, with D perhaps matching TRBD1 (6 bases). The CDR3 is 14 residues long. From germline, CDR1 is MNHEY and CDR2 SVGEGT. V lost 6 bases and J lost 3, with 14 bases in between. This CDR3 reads CASRDSQGYYGYTF. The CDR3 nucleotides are TGTGCCAGCAGGGACTCACAGGGATACTATGGCTACACCTTC.

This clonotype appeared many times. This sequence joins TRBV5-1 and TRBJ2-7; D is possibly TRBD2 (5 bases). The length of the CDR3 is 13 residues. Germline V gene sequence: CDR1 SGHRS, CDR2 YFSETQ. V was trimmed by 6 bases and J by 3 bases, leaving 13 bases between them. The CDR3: CASNRGGSYEQYF. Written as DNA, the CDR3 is TGCGCCAGCAACAGAGGTGGGAGCTACGAGCAGTACTTC. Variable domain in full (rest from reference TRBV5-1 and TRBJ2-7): KAGVTQTPRYLIKTRGQQVTLSCSPISGHRSVSWYQQTPGQGLQFLFEYFSETQRNKGNFPGRFSGRQFSNSRSEMNVSTLELGDSALYLCASNRGGSYEQYFGPGTRLTVT.

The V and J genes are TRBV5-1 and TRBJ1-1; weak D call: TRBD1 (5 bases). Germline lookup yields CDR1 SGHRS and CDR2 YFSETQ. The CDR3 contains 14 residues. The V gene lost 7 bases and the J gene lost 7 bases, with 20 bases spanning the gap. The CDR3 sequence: CASRLTGGFGEAFF. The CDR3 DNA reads TGCGCCAGCCGTTTGACGGGGGGGTTTGGTGAAGCTTTCTTT.

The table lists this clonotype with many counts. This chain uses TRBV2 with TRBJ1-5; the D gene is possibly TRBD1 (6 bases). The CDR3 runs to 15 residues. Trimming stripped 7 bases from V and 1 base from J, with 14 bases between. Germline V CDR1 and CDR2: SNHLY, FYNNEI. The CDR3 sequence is CASNREDGSNQPQHF. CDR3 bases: TGTGCCAGCAACAGGGAAGATGGAAGCAATCAGCCCCAGCATTTT. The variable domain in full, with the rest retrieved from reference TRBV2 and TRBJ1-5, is EPEVTQTPSHQVTQMGQEVILRCVPISNHLYFYWYRQILGQKVEFLVSFYNNEISEKSEIFDDQFSVERPDGSNFTLKIRSTKLEDSAMYFCASNREDGSNQPQHFGDGTRLSIL.

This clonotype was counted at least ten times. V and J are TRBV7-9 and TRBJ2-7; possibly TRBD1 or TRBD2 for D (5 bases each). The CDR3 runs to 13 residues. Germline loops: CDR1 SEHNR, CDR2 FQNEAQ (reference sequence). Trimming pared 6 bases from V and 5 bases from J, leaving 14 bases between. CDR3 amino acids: CASSLWGSDEQYF. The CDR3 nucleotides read TGTGCCAGCAGTCTTTGGGGGTCTGACGAGCAGTACTTC.

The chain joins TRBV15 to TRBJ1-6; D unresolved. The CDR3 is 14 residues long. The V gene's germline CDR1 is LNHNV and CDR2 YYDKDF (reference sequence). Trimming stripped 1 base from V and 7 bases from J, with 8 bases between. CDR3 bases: TGTGCCACCAGCAGAGGAACGGGAAATTCACCCCTCCACTTT. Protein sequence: CATSRGTGNSPLHF.

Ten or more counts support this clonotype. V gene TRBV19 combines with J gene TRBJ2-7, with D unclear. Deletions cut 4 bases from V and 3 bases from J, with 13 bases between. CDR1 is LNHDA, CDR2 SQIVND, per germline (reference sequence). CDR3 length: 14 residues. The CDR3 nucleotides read TGTGCCAGTAGTAAAGGGATTCAGATCTACGAGCAGTACTTC. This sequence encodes CASSKGIQIYEQYF.

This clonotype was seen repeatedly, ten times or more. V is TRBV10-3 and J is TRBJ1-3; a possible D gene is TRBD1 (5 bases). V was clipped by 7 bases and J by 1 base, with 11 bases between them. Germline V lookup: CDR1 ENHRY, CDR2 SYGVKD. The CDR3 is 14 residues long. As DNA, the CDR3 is TGTGCCATCAATGAAAAGGGGTCTGGAAACACCATATATTTT. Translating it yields CAINEKGSGNTIYF.

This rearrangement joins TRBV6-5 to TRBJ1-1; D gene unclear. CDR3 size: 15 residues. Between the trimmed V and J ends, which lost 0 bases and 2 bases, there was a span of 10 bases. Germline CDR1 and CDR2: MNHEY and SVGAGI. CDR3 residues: CASSYSAGSNTEAFF. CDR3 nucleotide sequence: TGTGCCAGCAGTTACTCAGCCGGGTCCAACACTGAAGCTTTCTTT.

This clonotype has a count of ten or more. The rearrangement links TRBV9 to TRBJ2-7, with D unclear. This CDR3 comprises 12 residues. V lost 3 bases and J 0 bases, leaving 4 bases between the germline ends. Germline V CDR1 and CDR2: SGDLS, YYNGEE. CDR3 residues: CASSAHSYEQYF. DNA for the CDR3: TGTGCCAGCAGCGCGCACTCCTACGAGCAGTACTTC.

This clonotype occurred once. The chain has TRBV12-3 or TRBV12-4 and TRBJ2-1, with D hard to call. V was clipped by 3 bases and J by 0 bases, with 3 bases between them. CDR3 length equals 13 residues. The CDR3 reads CASSFLSYNEQFF. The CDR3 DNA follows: TGTGCCAGCAGTTTCCTCTCCTACAATGAGCAGTTCTTC.

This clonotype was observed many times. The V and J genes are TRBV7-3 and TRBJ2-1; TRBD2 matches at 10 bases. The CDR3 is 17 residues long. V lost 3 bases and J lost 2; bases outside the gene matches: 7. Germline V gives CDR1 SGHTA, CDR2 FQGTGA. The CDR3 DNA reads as TGTGCCAGCAGCTTCGGAACTAGCGGGGCGACCTACAATGAGCAGTTCTTC. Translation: CASSFGTSGATYNEQFF.

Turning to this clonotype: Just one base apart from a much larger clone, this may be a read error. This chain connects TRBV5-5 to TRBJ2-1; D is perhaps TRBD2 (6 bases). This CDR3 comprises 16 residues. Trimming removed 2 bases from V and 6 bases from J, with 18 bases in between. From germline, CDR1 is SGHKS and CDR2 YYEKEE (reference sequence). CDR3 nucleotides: TGTGCCAGCAGCTTTGCGGGACCGGGCTTCCGCAATGAGCAGTTCTTC. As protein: CASSFAGPGFRNEQFF.

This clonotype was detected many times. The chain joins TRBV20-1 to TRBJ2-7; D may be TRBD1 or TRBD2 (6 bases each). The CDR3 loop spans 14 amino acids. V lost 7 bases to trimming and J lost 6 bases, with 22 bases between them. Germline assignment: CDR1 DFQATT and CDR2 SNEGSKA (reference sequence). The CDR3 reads CSGFGGPGHGEQYF. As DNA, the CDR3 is TGCAGTGGATTTGGGGGGCCCGGCCACGGCGAGCAGTACTTC.

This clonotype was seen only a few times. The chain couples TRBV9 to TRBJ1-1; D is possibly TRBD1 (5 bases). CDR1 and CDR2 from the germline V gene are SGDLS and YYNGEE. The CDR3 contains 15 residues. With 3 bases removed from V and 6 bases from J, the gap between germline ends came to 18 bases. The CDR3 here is CASSASVGAGPEAFF. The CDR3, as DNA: TGTGCCAGCAGCGCATCCGTAGGTGCGGGACCTGAAGCTTTCTTT. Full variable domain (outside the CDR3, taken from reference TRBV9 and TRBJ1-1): DSGVTQTPKHLITATGQRVTLRCSPRSGDLSVYWYQQSLDQGLQFLIQYYNGEERAKGNILERFSAQQFPDLHSELNLSSLELGDSALYFCASSASVGAGPEAFFGQGTRLTVV.

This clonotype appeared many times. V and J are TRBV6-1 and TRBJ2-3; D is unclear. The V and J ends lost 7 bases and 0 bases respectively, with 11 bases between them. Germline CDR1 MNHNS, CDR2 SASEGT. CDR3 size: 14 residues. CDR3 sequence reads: CASIASPSTDTQYF. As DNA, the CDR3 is TGTGCCAGCATCGCCTCCCCTAGCACAGATACGCAGTATTTT.

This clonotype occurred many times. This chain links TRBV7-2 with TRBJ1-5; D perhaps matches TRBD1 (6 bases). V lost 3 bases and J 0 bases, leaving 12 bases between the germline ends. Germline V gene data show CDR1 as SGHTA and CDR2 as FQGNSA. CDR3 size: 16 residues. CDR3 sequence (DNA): TGTGCCAGCAGCTTCTCAGGGGTTAATAGCAATCAGCCCCAGCATTTT. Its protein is CASSFSGVNSNQPQHF.